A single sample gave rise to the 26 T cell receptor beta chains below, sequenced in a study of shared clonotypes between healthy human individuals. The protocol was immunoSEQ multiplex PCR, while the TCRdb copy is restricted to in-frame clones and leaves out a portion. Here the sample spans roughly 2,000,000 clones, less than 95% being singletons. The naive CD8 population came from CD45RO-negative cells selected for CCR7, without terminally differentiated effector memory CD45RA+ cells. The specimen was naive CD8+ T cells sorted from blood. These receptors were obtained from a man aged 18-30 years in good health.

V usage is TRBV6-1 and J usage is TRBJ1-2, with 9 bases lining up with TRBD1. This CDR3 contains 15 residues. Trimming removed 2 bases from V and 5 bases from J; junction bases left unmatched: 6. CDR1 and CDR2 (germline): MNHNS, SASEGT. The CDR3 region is CASSEPTGGAYGYTF. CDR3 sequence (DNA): TGTGCCAGCAGTGAACCCACAGGGGGCGCTTATGGCTACACCTTC.

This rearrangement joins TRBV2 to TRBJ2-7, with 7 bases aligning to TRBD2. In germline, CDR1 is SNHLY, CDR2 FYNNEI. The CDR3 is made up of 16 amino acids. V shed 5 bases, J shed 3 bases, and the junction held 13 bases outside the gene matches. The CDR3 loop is CASSSGPGGGGYEQYF. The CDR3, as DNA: TGTGCCAGCAGTTCTGGACCCGGCGGGGGTGGCTACGAGCAGTACTTC. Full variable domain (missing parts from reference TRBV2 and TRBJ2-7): EPEVTQTPSHQVTQMGQEVILRCVPISNHLYFYWYRQILGQKVEFLVSFYNNEISEKSEIFDDQFSVERPDGSNFTLKIRSTKLEDSAMYFCASSSGPGGGGYEQYFGPGTRLTVT.

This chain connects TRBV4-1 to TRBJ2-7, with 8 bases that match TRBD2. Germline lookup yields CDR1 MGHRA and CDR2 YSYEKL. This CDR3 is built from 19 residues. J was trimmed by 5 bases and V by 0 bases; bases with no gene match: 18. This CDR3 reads CASSQEGLAGITPVDEQYF. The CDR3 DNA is TGCGCCAGCAGCCAAGAGGGATTAGCGGGAATAACCCCGGTGGACGAGCAGTACTTC.

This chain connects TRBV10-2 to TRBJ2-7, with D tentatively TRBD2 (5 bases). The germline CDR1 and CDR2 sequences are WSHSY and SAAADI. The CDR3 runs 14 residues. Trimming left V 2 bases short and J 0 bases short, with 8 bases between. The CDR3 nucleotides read TGCGCCAGCAGTGAGGGACTCTACTCCTACGAGCAGTACTTC. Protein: CASSEGLYSYEQYF.

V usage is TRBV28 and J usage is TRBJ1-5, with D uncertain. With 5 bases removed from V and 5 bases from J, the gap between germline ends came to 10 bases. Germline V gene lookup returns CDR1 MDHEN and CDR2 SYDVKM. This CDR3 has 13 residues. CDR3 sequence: CASSPQQDQPQHF. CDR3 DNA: TGTGCCAGCAGTCCCCAACAAGATCAGCCCCAGCATTTT.

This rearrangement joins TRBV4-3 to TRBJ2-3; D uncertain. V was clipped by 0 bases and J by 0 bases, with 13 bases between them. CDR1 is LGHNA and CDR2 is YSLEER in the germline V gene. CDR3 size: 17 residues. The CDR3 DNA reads TGCGCCAGCAGCCAAGAATGGGCGCAGGTTAGCACAGATACGCAGTATTTT. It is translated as CASSQEWAQVSTDTQYF.

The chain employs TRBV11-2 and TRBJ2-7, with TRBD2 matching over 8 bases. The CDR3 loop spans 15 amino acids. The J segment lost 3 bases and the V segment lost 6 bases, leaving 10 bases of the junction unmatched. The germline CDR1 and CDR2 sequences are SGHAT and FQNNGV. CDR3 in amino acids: CASRDIAGTFYEQYF. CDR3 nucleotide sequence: TGTGCCAGCAGGGATATAGCGGGAACTTTCTACGAGCAGTACTTC. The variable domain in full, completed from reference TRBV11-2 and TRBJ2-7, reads EAGVAQSPRYKIIEKRQSVAFWCNPISGHATLYWYQQILGQGPKLLIQFQNNGVVDDSQLPKDRFSAERLKGVDSTLKIQPAKLEDSAVYLCASRDIAGTFYEQYFGPGTRLTVT.

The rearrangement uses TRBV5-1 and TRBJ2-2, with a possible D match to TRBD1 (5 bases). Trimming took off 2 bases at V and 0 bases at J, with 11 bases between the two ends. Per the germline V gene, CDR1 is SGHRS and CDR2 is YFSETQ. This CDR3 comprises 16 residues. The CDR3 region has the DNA TGCGCCAGCAGCTTACCTGACAGTACGAACACCGGGGAGCTGTTTTTT. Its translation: CASSLPDSTNTGELFF.

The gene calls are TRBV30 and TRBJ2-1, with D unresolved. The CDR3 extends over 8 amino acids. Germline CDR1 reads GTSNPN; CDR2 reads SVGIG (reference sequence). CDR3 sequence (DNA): TGTAGCGTAAATGAGCAGTTCTTC. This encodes CSVNEQFF.

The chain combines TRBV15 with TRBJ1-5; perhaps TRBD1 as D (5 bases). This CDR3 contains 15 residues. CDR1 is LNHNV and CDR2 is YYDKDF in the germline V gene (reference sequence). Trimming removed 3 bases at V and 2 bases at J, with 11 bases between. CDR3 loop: CATSSGGDGNQPQHF. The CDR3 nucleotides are TGTGCCACCAGCAGTGGGGGGGATGGCAATCAGCCCCAGCATTTT.

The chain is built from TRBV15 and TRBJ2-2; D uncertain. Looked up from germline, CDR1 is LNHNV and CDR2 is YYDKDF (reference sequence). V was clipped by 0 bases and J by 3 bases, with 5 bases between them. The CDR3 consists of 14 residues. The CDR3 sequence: CATSREVHTGELFF. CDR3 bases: TGTGCCACCAGCAGAGAGGTTCACACCGGGGAGCTGTTTTTT.

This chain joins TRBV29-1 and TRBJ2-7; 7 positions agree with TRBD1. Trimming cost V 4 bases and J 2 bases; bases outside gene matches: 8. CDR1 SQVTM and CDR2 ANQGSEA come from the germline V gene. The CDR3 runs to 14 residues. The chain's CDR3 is CSVALRDRPYEQYF. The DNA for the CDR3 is TGCAGCGTTGCTCTCCGGGACAGACCCTACGAGCAGTACTTC.

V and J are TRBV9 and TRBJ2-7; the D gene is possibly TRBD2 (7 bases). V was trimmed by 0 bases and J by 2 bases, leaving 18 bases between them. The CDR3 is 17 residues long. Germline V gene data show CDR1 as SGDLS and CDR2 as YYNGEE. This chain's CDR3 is CASSVEGEGVSAYEQYF. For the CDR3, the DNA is TGTGCCAGCAGCGTAGAGGGGGAGGGGGTATCGGCCTACGAGCAGTACTTC. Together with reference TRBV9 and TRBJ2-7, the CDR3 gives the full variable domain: DSGVTQTPKHLITATGQRVTLRCSPRSGDLSVYWYQQSLDQGLQFLIQYYNGEERAKGNILERFSAQQFPDLHSELNLSSLELGDSALYFCASSVEGEGVSAYEQYFGPGTRLTVT.

Written as DNA, the CDR3 is TGTGCCAGCAGCGTAGTAGCCAGGAAAAGCACAGATACGCAGTATTTT. It encodes CASSVVARKSTDTQYF. The chain is built from TRBV9 and TRBJ2-3; D is unresolved. This CDR3 is built from 16 residues. Germline V gene data show CDR1 as SGDLS and CDR2 as YYNGEE. V was cut by 0 bases and J by 0 bases, with 11 bases left in between.

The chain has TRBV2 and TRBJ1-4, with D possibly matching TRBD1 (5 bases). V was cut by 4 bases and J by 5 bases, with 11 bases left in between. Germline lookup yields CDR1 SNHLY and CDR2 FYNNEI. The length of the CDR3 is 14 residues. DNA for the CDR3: TGTGCCAGCAGTGCAGGGACCGGAAATGAAAAACTGTTTTTT. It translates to CASSAGTGNEKLFF. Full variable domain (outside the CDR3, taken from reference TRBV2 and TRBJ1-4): EPEVTQTPSHQVTQMGQEVILRCVPISNHLYFYWYRQILGQKVEFLVSFYNNEISEKSEIFDDQFSVERPDGSNFTLKIRSTKLEDSAMYFCASSAGTGNEKLFFGSGTQLSVL.

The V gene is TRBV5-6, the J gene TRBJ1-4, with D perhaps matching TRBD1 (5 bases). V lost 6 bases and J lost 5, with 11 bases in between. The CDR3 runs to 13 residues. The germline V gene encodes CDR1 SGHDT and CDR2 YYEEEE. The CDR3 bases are TGTGCCAGCAACTGGGGGGAAAATGAAAAACTGTTTTTT. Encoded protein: CASNWGENEKLFF. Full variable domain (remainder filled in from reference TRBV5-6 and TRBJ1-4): DAGVTQSPTHLIKTRGQQVTLRCSPKSGHDTVSWYQQALGQGPQFIFQYYEEEERQRGNFPDRFSGHQFPNYSSELNVNALLLGDSALYLCASNWGENEKLFFGSGTQLSVL.

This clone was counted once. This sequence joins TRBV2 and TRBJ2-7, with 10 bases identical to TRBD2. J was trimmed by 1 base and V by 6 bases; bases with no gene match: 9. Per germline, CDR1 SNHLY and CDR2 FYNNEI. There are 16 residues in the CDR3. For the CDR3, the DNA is TGTGCCAGCAGCGATACTAGCGGGGCGACATCCTACGAGCAGTACTTC. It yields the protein CASSDTSGATSYEQYF.

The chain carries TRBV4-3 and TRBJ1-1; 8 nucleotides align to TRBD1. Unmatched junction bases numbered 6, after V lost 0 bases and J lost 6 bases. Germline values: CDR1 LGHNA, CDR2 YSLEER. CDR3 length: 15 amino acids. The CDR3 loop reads CASSQDDRGFAEAFF. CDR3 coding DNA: TGCGCCAGCAGCCAAGATGACAGGGGTTTCGCTGAAGCTTTCTTT.

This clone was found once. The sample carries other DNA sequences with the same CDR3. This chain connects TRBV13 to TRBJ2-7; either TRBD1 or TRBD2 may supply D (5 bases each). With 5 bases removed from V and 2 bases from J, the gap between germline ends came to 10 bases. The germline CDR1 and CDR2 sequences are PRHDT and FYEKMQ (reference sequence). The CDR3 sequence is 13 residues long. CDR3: CASSTGRAYEQYF. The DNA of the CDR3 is TGTGCCAGCAGCACGGGACGGGCCTACGAGCAGTACTTC.

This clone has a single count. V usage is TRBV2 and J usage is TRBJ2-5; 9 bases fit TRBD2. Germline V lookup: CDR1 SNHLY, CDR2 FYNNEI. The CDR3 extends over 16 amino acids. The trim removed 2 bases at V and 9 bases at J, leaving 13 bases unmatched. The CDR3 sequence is CASSELASGDTPSQYF. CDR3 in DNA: TGTGCCAGCAGTGAATTGGCTAGCGGGGACACGCCGTCCCAGTACTTC.

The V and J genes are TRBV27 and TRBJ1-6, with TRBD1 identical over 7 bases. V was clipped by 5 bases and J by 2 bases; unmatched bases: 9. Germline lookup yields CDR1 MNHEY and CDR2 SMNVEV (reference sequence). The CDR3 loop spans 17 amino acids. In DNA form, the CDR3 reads TGTGCCAGCAGTCCTGGACAGGCTATTACCTATAATTCACCCCTCCACTTT. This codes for CASSPGQAITYNSPLHF.

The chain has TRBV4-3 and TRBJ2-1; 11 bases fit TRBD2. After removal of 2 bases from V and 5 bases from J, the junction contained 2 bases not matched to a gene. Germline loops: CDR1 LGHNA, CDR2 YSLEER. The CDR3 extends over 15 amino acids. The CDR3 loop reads CASSQLAGGHNEQFF. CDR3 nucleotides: TGCGCCAGCAGCCAACTAGCGGGAGGCCACAATGAGCAGTTCTTC.

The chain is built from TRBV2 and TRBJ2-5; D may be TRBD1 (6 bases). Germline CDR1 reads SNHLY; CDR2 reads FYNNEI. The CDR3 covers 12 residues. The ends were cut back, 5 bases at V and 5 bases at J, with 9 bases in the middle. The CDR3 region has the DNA TGTGCCAGCAGTTACAGGGATGAGACCCAGTACTTC. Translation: CASSYRDETQYF.

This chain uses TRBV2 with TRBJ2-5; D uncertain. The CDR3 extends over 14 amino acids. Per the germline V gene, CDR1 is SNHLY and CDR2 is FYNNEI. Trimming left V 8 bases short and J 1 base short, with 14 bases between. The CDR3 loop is CASGLGNTQETQYF. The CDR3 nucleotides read TGTGCCAGCGGGTTGGGGAACACCCAAGAGACCCAGTACTTC.

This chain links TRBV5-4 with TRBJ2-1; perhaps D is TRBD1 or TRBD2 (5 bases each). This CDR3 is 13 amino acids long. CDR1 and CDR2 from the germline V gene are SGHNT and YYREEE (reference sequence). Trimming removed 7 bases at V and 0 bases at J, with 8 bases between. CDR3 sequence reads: CASGDASYNEQFF. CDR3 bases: TGTGCCAGCGGGGACGCCTCCTACAATGAGCAGTTCTTC.

This CDR3 is CASSLALNWEGEQYF. The CDR3 DNA is TGTGCCAGCAGCTTGGCCCTGAATTGGGAGGGCGAGCAGTACTTC. The chain carries TRBV5-6 and TRBJ2-7, with TRBD2 matching 7 bases. The CDR3 totals 15 residues. CDR1 and CDR2 from the germline V gene are SGHDT and YYEEEE. With 0 bases clipped from V and 6 bases from J, the junction kept 9 bases outside the gene matches.